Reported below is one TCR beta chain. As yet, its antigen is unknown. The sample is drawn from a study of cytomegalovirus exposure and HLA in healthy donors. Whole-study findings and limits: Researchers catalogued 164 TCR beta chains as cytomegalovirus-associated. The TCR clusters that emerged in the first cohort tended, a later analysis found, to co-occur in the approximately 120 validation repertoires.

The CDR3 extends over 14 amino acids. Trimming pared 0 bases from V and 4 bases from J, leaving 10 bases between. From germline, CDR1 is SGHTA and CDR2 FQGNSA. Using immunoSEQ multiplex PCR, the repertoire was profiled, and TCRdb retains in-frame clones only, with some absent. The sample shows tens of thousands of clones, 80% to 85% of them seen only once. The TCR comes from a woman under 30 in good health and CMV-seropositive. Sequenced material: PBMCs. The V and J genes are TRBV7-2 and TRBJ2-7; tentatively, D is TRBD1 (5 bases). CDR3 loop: CASSLADRTYEQYF. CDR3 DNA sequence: TGTGCCAGCAGCTTAGCCGACAGAACATACGAGCAGTACTTC.